The rows below give T cell receptor beta chains drawn from one sample of a study of cytomegalovirus exposure and HLA in healthy donors. Sequencing was performed with immunoSEQ multiplex PCR; in TCRdb, only in-frame clones are kept and a portion is missing. The table lists some 330,000 clones, 80% to 90% of them singletons. Sequencing input: PBMCs. The receptors were sampled from a young woman in good health and CMV-seronegative. CDR3s include the opening cysteine and the closing phenylalanine or tryptophan. D genes are given only for firm matches. Where a row states a size, it is once, few, many or the class of an expanded clone; other rows omit it.

clone_size: .
v_call: TRBV19
cdr3_length: 15
j_call: TRBJ2-5
d_call: TRBD2
cdr3_nt: TGTGCCAGTACGACTAGCGGGAGTTCTGGTGAGACCCAGTACTTC
cdr3_aa: CASTTSGSSGETQYF

clone_size: .
v_call: TRBV5-4
cdr3_length: 14
j_call: TRBJ2-1
d_call: TRBD2
cdr3_nt: TGTGCCAGCAGCTTGGGTAGCGGGAGTTATGAGCAGTTCTTC
cdr3_aa: CASSLGSGSYEQFF

clone_size: .
v_call: TRBV7-2
cdr3_length: 16
j_call: TRBJ2-2
d_call: TRBD2
cdr3_nt: TGTGCCAGCAGCTTTAGCGGGGGCGCGAACACCGGGGAGCTGTTTTTT
cdr3_aa: CASSFSGGANTGELFF

clone_size: .
v_call: TRBV7-2
cdr3_length: 15
j_call: TRBJ2-2
d_call: .
cdr3_nt: TGTGCCAGCAGCTCGGACAGATCGAACACCGGGGAGCTGTTTTTT
cdr3_aa: CASSSDRSNTGELFF

clone_size: .
v_call: TRBV9
cdr3_length: 19
j_call: TRBJ2-1
d_call: TRBD2
cdr3_nt: TGTGCCAGCAGCACCGCAGGGACTAGCGGGAGGGTCGGTTACAATGAGCAGTTCTTC
cdr3_aa: CASSTAGTSGRVGYNEQFF

clone_size: .
v_call: TRBV15
cdr3_length: 15
j_call: TRBJ2-5
d_call: .
cdr3_nt: TGTGCCACCAGCAGAGAGGGGACTCCGGCGGAGACCCAGTACTTC
cdr3_aa: CATSREGTPAETQYF

clone_size: .
v_call: TRBV6-5
cdr3_length: 14
j_call: TRBJ2-7
d_call: .
cdr3_nt: TGTGCCAGCAGTCACGCCGTAGCCCGGGACGAGCAGTACTTC
cdr3_aa: CASSHAVARDEQYF

clone_size: .
v_call: TRBV18
cdr3_length: 14
j_call: TRBJ2-7
d_call: TRBD2
cdr3_nt: TGTGCCAGCTCACCTTCCAGCGGGAGTAACGAGCAGTACTTC
cdr3_aa: CASSPSSGSNEQYF

clone_size: .
v_call: TRBV25-1
cdr3_length: 15
j_call: TRBJ2-1
d_call: .
cdr3_nt: TGTGCCAGCAGTGGACCCCCCGGGAGTCGCGATGAGCAGTTCTTC
cdr3_aa: CASSGPPGSRDEQFF

clone_size: .
v_call: TRBV4-2
cdr3_length: 16
j_call: TRBJ2-3
d_call: TRBD2
cdr3_nt: TGTGCCAGCAGCCCGTCACTAGCGGGAGCTGGAGATACGCAGTATTTT
cdr3_aa: CASSPSLAGAGDTQYF

clone_size: .
v_call: TRBV28
cdr3_length: 12
j_call: TRBJ2-3
d_call: .
cdr3_nt: TGTGCCAGCAGTTTCCCTCTGGTGAGGCAGTATTTT
cdr3_aa: CASSFPLVRQYF

clone_size: .
v_call: TRBV29-1
cdr3_length: 13
j_call: TRBJ2-7
d_call: .
cdr3_nt: TGCAGCGTTGAAGGGGCAGGGGACTACGAGCAGTACTTC
cdr3_aa: CSVEGAGDYEQYF

clone_size: .
v_call: TRBV28
cdr3_length: 12
j_call: TRBJ1-3
d_call: .
cdr3_nt: TGTGTAACGACAGCTTCTGGAAACACCATATATTTT
cdr3_aa: CVTTASGNTIYF

clone_size: .
v_call: TRBV18
cdr3_length: 15
j_call: TRBJ2-3
d_call: .
cdr3_nt: TGTGCCAGCTCTCTGGCTTGGGGCGGCACAGATACGCAGTATTTT
cdr3_aa: CASSLAWGGTDTQYF

clone_size: .
v_call: TRBV28
cdr3_length: 14
j_call: TRBJ1-2
d_call: TRBD1
cdr3_nt: TGTGCCAGCAGTTTTGGGACAGGGTCGGAAGGCTACACCTTC
cdr3_aa: CASSFGTGSEGYTF

clone_size: few
v_call: TRBV19
cdr3_length: 15
j_call: TRBJ2-3
d_call: TRBD1
cdr3_nt: TGTGCCAGTAGGGACAGGGGAAGTGGCACAGATACGCAGTATTTT
cdr3_aa: CASRDRGSGTDTQYF

clone_size: .
v_call: TRBV2
cdr3_length: 16
j_call: TRBJ1-4
d_call: TRBD1
cdr3_nt: TGTGCCAGCAGACGGACAGGGGGCGCGGGTAATGAAAAACTGTTTTTT
cdr3_aa: CASRRTGGAGNEKLFF

clone_size: .
v_call: TRBV2
cdr3_length: 15
j_call: TRBJ2-1
d_call: TRBD2
cdr3_nt: TGTGCCAGCAACTCGGGACTAGCGGGGCCTGGGGAGCAGTTCTTC
cdr3_aa: CASNSGLAGPGEQFF